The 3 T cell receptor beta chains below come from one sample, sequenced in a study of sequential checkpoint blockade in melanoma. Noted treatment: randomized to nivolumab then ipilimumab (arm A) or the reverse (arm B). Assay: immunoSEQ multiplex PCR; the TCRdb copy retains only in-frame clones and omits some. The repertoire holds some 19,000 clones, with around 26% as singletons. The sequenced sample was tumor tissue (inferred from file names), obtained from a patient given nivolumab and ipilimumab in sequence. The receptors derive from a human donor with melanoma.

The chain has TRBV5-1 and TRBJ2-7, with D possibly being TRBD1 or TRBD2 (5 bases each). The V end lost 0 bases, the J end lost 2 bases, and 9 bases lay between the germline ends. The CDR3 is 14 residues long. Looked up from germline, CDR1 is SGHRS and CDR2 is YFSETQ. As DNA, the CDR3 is TGCGCCAGCAGCTTGGAGGGGAGAGCCTACGAGCAGTACTTC. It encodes CASSLEGRAYEQYF.

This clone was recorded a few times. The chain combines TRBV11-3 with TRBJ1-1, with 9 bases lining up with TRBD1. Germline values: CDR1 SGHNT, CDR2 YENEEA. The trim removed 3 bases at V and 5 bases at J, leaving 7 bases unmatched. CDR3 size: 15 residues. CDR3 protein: CASSFIQGAGTEAFF. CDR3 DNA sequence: TGTGCCAGCAGCTTCATACAGGGGGCCGGAACTGAAGCTTTCTTT.

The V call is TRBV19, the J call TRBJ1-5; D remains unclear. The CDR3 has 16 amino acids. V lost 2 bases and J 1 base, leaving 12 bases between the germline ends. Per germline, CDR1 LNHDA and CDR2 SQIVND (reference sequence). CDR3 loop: CASSISPEVSNQPQHF. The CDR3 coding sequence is TGTGCCAGTAGTATATCGCCCGAGGTAAGCAATCAGCCCCAGCATTTT.